The clone carrying this T cell receptor beta chain was seen more than once but under ten times. The sample is drawn from a study of T cell changes during pregnancy in multiple sclerosis. This table comes from immunoSEQ multiplex PCR, and its TCRdb copy is limited to in-frame clones, with some not included. The sample consists of about 53,000 clones, 85% to 90% of them appearing once. This CDR3 has 12 amino acids. V lost 1 base and J 4 bases, leaving 5 bases between the germline ends. CDR1 and CDR2 (germline): GTSNPN, SVGIG (reference sequence). Sample: peripheral blood, taken after pregnancy. The receptor was isolated from a female donor in good health, enrolled as a control in a pregnancy study. The V call is TRBV30, the J call TRBJ1-5; no clear D. CDR3 region: CAWSGQNQPQHF. The CDR3 bases are TGTGCCTGGAGTGGGCAGAATCAGCCCCAGCATTTT.